Listed below are T cell receptor beta chains from one sample, sequenced in a study of T cells after yellow fever vaccination. From the 5' RACE reads, TCRdb called clonotypes with MiXCR, one entry per CDR3 protein. Of about 630,000 distinct CDR3 sequences listed, around 12% are singletons. The source was PBMCs, collected on the day of the yellow fever booster vaccination. The receptors shown here come from a man aged 25 to 45 who received the YFV17D yellow fever vaccine. Each CDR3 is given with its conserved first and last residue. The order of the fields is clone size, J gene, V gene, D gene, CDR3 protein, CDR3 DNA. D genes are given only for firm matches. Only some rows state a clone size, as once, few, many or a class for expanded clones.

clone size: few; J gene: TRBJ2-7; V gene: TRBV7-2; D gene: TRBD1; CDR3 protein: CASSFLTDRVFEQYF; CDR3 DNA: TGTGCCAGCAGCTTTTTAACGGACAGGGTCTTCGAGCAGTACTTC
clone size: few; J gene: TRBJ2-1; V gene: TRBV7-9; D gene: NA; CDR3 protein: CASSTRSAGSSEQFF; CDR3 DNA: TGTGCCAGCAGCACCCGCTCGGCAGGCTCAAGTGAGCAGTTCTTC
clone size: NA; J gene: TRBJ2-5; V gene: TRBV20-1; D gene: NA; CDR3 protein: CSASRASQETQYF; CDR3 DNA: TGCAGTGCTAGTCGGGCAAGCCAAGAGACCCAGTACTTC
clone size: few; J gene: TRBJ2-5; V gene: TRBV2; D gene: NA; CDR3 protein: CASGRRTQETQYF; CDR3 DNA: TGTGCCAGCGGGCGCCGTACCCAAGAGACCCAGTACTTC
clone size: NA; J gene: TRBJ2-6; V gene: TRBV20-1; D gene: NA; CDR3 protein: CSASPSGANVLTF; CDR3 DNA: TGCAGTGCTTCCCCCTCTGGGGCCAACGTCCTGACTTTC
clone size: NA; J gene: TRBJ2-2; V gene: TRBV20-1; D gene: NA; CDR3 protein: CSAWTTGELFF; CDR3 DNA: TGCAGTGCCTGGACCACCGGGGAGCTGTTTTTT
clone size: few; J gene: TRBJ1-3; V gene: TRBV18; D gene: NA; CDR3 protein: CASSPDSPGNTIYF; CDR3 DNA: TGTGCCAGCTCGCCGGACTCCCCTGGAAACACCATATATTTT
clone size: few; J gene: TRBJ2-7; V gene: TRBV20-1; D gene: NA; CDR3 protein: CSAGGSYEQYF; CDR3 DNA: TGCAGTGCCGGTGGGTCCTACGAGCAGTACTTC
clone size: few; J gene: TRBJ2-3; V gene: TRBV28; D gene: NA; CDR3 protein: CASSLKRDTQYF; CDR3 DNA: TGTGCCAGCAGTTTAAAGCGGGATACGCAGTATTTT
clone size: few; J gene: TRBJ2-5; V gene: TRBV2; D gene: NA; CDR3 protein: CASVQATETQYF; CDR3 DNA: TGTGCCAGCGTCCAGGCAACAGAGACCCAGTACTTC
clone size: NA; J gene: TRBJ2-7; V gene: TRBV15; D gene: NA; CDR3 protein: CATSLDNAAYEQYF; CDR3 DNA: TGTGCCACCAGCTTGGACAACGCAGCCTACGAGCAGTACTTC
clone size: few; J gene: TRBJ2-2; V gene: TRBV29-1; D gene: NA; CDR3 protein: CSVGYRINTGELFF; CDR3 DNA: TGCAGCGTTGGCTACAGGATAAACACCGGGGAGCTGTTTTTT
clone size: NA; J gene: TRBJ2-3; V gene: TRBV20-1; D gene: NA; CDR3 protein: CSARETGTDTQYF; CDR3 DNA: TGCAGTGCTCGGGAGACCGGCACAGATACGCAGTATTTT
clone size: NA; J gene: TRBJ2-6; V gene: TRBV12-3/TRBV12-4; D gene: TRBD1; CDR3 protein: CASSPQGPAGANVLTF; CDR3 DNA: TGTGCCAGCAGTCCACAGGGGCCCGCTGGGGCCAACGTCCTGACTTTC
clone size: few; J gene: TRBJ2-5; V gene: TRBV7-2; D gene: TRBD2; CDR3 protein: CASSLGASGSGQETQYF; CDR3 DNA: TGTGCCAGCAGCTTAGGGGCTAGCGGGAGTGGGCAAGAGACCCAGTACTTC
clone size: few; J gene: TRBJ1-1; V gene: TRBV2; D gene: NA; CDR3 protein: CASTEGVAEAFF; CDR3 DNA: TGTGCCAGCACCGAAGGAGTAGCTGAAGCTTTCTTT
clone size: few; J gene: TRBJ2-3; V gene: TRBV20-1; D gene: NA; CDR3 protein: CSARGGRPDTQYF; CDR3 DNA: TGCAGTGCTAGAGGGGGCCGTCCTGATACGCAGTATTTT
clone size: few; J gene: TRBJ1-2; V gene: TRBV6-5; D gene: NA; CDR3 protein: CASSYGGLNGYTF; CDR3 DNA: TGTGCCAGCAGTTATGGGGGGCTCAATGGCTACACCTTC
clone size: few; J gene: TRBJ1-1; V gene: TRBV14; D gene: NA; CDR3 protein: CASSQGTRGSAFF; CDR3 DNA: TGTGCCAGCAGCCAAGGGACGAGGGGATCAGCTTTCTTT
clone size: few; J gene: TRBJ1-1; V gene: TRBV5-1; D gene: TRBD1; CDR3 protein: CASSATGAPSGGTEAFF; CDR3 DNA: TGCGCCAGCAGCGCGACAGGGGCCCCGTCCGGGGGCACTGAAGCTTTCTTT
clone size: few; J gene: TRBJ2-7; V gene: TRBV19; D gene: NA; CDR3 protein: CASSIRGSAYEQYF; CDR3 DNA: TGTGCCAGTAGTATCAGGGGCTCGGCCTACGAGCAGTACTTC
clone size: many; J gene: TRBJ2-1; V gene: TRBV7-9; D gene: NA; CDR3 protein: CASSSLQDNEQFF; CDR3 DNA: TGTGCCAGCAGTTCCCTCCAGGACAATGAGCAGTTCTTC
clone size: NA; J gene: TRBJ1-2; V gene: TRBV11-2; D gene: TRBD1; CDR3 protein: CASTPGVWDRPLEGYTF; CDR3 DNA: TGTGCCAGCACCCCCGGAGTCTGGGACAGGCCGTTAGAAGGCTACACCTTC
clone size: few; J gene: TRBJ2-5; V gene: TRBV7-9; D gene: NA; CDR3 protein: CASSSPGLPGETQYF; CDR3 DNA: TGTGCCAGCAGCAGCCCGGGACTCCCCGGTGAGACCCAGTACTTC
clone size: few; J gene: TRBJ1-1; V gene: TRBV7-9; D gene: NA; CDR3 protein: CASSLLVINTEAFF; CDR3 DNA: TGTGCCAGCAGCTTACTCGTAATAAACACTGAAGCTTTCTTT
clone size: many; J gene: TRBJ2-3; V gene: TRBV29-1; D gene: TRBD1; CDR3 protein: CSVEGQARTDTQYF; CDR3 DNA: TGCAGCGTTGAGGGACAGGCCCGCACAGATACGCAGTATTTT
clone size: NA; J gene: TRBJ2-5; V gene: TRBV15; D gene: TRBD2; CDR3 protein: CATSPRLAGGSFGETQYF; CDR3 DNA: TGTGCCACCAGCCCGCGACTAGCGGGAGGGTCGTTCGGAGAGACCCAGTACTTC
clone size: NA; J gene: TRBJ2-1; V gene: TRBV30; D gene: TRBD2; CDR3 protein: CAWRGTGTSGNNEQFF; CDR3 DNA: TGTGCCTGGAGGGGAACCGGGACTAGCGGAAACAATGAGCAGTTCTTC
clone size: many; J gene: TRBJ2-7; V gene: TRBV29-1; D gene: TRBD2; CDR3 protein: CSVEKGTSGYEQYF; CDR3 DNA: TGCAGCGTTGAAAAAGGGACTAGTGGGTACGAGCAGTACTTC
clone size: NA; J gene: TRBJ2-5; V gene: TRBV10-3; D gene: TRBD2; CDR3 protein: CAIRATSGSFQETQYF; CDR3 DNA: TGTGCCATCAGAGCGACTAGCGGGAGTTTCCAAGAGACCCAGTACTTC
clone size: few; J gene: TRBJ2-5; V gene: TRBV7-2; D gene: TRBD1; CDR3 protein: CASSPGTGTSETQYF; CDR3 DNA: TGTGCCAGCAGCCCAGGGACAGGAACATCGGAGACCCAGTACTTC
clone size: many; J gene: TRBJ2-2; V gene: TRBV7-9; D gene: NA; CDR3 protein: CASLLGGSGELFF; CDR3 DNA: TGTGCCAGCCTACTAGGCGGTTCCGGGGAGCTGTTTTTT
clone size: NA; J gene: TRBJ2-3; V gene: TRBV7-3; D gene: NA; CDR3 protein: CASSSLGSPDTQYF; CDR3 DNA: TGTGCCAGCAGCTCTCTCGGGTCGCCAGATACGCAGTATTTT
clone size: NA; J gene: TRBJ1-4; V gene: TRBV27; D gene: TRBD1; CDR3 protein: CASSLLRTGRKEKLFF; CDR3 DNA: TGTGCCAGCAGTTTACTACGGACAGGGAGGAAGGAAAAACTGTTTTTT